The subject of this entry is one T cell receptor beta chain. The CDR3 runs to 16 residues. The J segment lost 7 bases and the V segment lost 5 bases, leaving 11 bases of the junction unmatched. Germline loops: CDR1 SGDLS, CDR2 YYNGEE. RNA was extracted with the RNeasy kit, and a quantity of roughly 0.5 to 1 ug was reverse transcribed using random hexamers. One entry per CDR3 protein, called by TCRdb with MiXCR from the immunoSEQ multiplex PCR reads. The sample lists about 300,000 distinct CDR3 sequences, approximately 85% occurring once. This sample was included in a study of CD8 T cells in Susac syndrome.

This receptor was obtained from a human donor with multiple sclerosis. Input material: CD8+ T cells from PBMCs. V usage is TRBV9 and J usage is TRBJ2-1; 11 positions match TRBD2. DNA for the CDR3: TGTGCCAGCAGTAATAGCCAGACTAGCGGGGAAAATGAGCAGTTCTTC. Its translation: CASSNSQTSGENEQFF.